Presented here are 16 T cell receptor beta chains from one specimen sequenced in a study of blood T cells in healthy people across ages. A sample-barcoded 5' primer and a J-beta primer mix were used in a second PCR of about 7 to 11 cycles. One entry per CDR3 protein results from TCRdb running MiXCR on the 5' RACE reads. The sample contains about 830,000 distinct CDR3 sequences, about 59% of which appear only once. Sequenced sample: blood. The source of these receptors is a man under 40 in good health.

J is TRBJ2-5 and V is TRBV27; TRBD2 aligns across 8 bases. Germline V gene data show CDR1 as MNHEY and CDR2 as SMNVEV (reference sequence). CDR3 size: 14 residues. V trimming: 5 bases; J trimming: 1 base; junction bases outside the gene matches: 3. CDR3 residues: CASSPTSAQETQYF. CDR3 nucleotide sequence: TGTGCCAGCAGTCCGACTAGCGCCCAAGAGACCCAGTACTTC.

The rearrangement joins TRBV4-2 to TRBJ2-6; the match to TRBD2 covers 11 bases. In germline, CDR1 is LGHNA, CDR2 YNFKEQ. Trimming took 4 bases from V and 2 from J; bases not matched to a gene: 13. The CDR3 covers 20 residues. CDR3 residues: CASSRESPSGGSAGANVLTF. The DNA for the CDR3 is TGTGCCAGCAGCCGAGAGAGTCCTAGCGGGGGGTCCGCTGGGGCCAACGTCCTGACTTTC.

CDR3 residues: CASMPVSGSSQPQHF. The CDR3 region has the DNA TGTGCCAGCATGCCCGTGTCTGGCAGTTCCCAGCCCCAGCATTTT. This chain joins TRBV27 and TRBJ1-5; D uncertain. CDR3 length: 15 residues. Germline V gene lookup returns CDR1 MNHEY and CDR2 SMNVEV (reference sequence). V was pared by 7 bases and J by 7 bases, with 20 bases between.

V usage is TRBV27 and J usage is TRBJ2-5; no clear D gene. Trimming pared 3 bases from V and 5 bases from J, leaving 13 bases between. The CDR3 contains 14 residues. Germline loops: CDR1 MNHEY, CDR2 SMNVEV (reference sequence). The CDR3 loop reads CASSFSQRLETQYF. The CDR3, as DNA: TGTGCCAGCAGTTTCTCCCAACGTCTGGAGACCCAGTACTTC.

Worth noting for this clonotype: A read error may account for a junction end that differs from germline. CDR3 sequence: CASTLAETQYF. CDR3 DNA: TGTGCCAGCACTTTAGCGGAGACCCAGTACTTC. V and J are TRBV28 and TRBJ2-7, with D perhaps TRBD2 (5 bases). The DNA end favors TRBJ2-5, so the J call may be wrong. CDR1 is MDHEN, CDR2 SYDVKM, per germline. This CDR3 region has 11 residues.

This clonotype turned up a few times. The chain carries TRBV7-2 and TRBJ2-7; the D gene could be TRBD1 or TRBD2 (5 bases each). The J call could be wrong; TRBJ2-5 is a better fit for the DNA end. Germline V lookup: CDR1 SGHTA, CDR2 FQGNSA. The length of the CDR3 is 16 residues. CDR3 protein: CASSLDGARSRETQYF. The CDR3 DNA sequence: TGTGCCAGCAGCTTAGACGGGGCGCGGTCTCGGGAGACCCAGTACTTC.

J is TRBJ2-1 and V is TRBV6-6; 13 bases are a match to TRBD2. The CDR3 is 16 amino acids. CDR1 and CDR2 (germline): MNHNY, SVGAGI (reference sequence). V lost 2 bases, J lost 8 bases, and 6 bases stayed unmatched. The CDR3 sequence is CASSYQGTSGVYEQFF. CDR3 coding DNA: TGTGCCAGCAGTTACCAGGGGACTAGCGGGGTATATGAGCAGTTCTTC.

This rearrangement joins TRBV10-3 to TRBJ2-3, with D unclear. Germline-derived CDR1 and CDR2 are ENHRY and SYGVKD. The ends were cut back, 6 bases at V and 6 bases at J, with 13 bases in the middle. The CDR3 consists of 13 residues. DNA for the CDR3: TGTGCCATCAGAGACGGCCCGCGGGATACGCAGTATTTT. It codes for CAIRDGPRDTQYF.

The chain has TRBV4-3 and TRBJ2-3, with D possibly matching TRBD2 (7 bases). V was cut by 1 base and J by 6 bases, with 14 bases left in between. The germline CDR1 and CDR2 sequences are LGHNA and YSLEER. The CDR3 is 15 amino acids. The CDR3 reads CASSQGGGAHDTQYF. The CDR3 coding sequence is TGCGCCAGCAGCCAAGGAGGGGGGGCCCACGATACGCAGTATTTT.

The rearrangement links TRBV20-1 to TRBJ2-7; 7 bases align to TRBD1. The CDR3 sequence is 13 residues long. The V gene end was trimmed by 6 bases and the J gene end by 3 bases; junction bases not matched to a gene: 8. CDR1 and CDR2 from the germline V gene are DFQATT and SNEGSKA (reference sequence). CDR3 amino acids: CSAAGQVHYEQYF. The CDR3 region has the DNA TGCAGTGCCGCCGGACAGGTACACTACGAGCAGTACTTC.

This chain connects TRBV6-2 or TRBV6-3 to TRBJ1-2; 7 positions match TRBD1. The CDR3 runs to 15 residues. Germline V gene data show CDR1 as MNHEY and CDR2 as SVGEGT. Trimming cost V 5 bases and J 0 bases; bases outside gene matches: 6. The CDR3 reads CASSPGTAPNYGYTF. The CDR3 bases are TGTGCCAGCAGTCCTGGGACAGCTCCTAACTATGGCTACACCTTC.

The gene calls are TRBV12-3 or TRBV12-4 and TRBJ1-2; possibly TRBD1 for D (5 bases). The CDR3 runs 14 residues. The V gene lost 7 bases and the J gene lost 8 bases, with 20 bases spanning the gap. The CDR3 spells CASTPRGWAWGYTF. For the CDR3, the DNA is TGTGCCAGCACCCCCCGGGGGTGGGCGTGGGGCTACACCTTC.

The V gene is TRBV4-3, the J gene TRBJ2-1; 8 bases agree with TRBD2. This CDR3 contains 15 residues. Germline-derived CDR1 and CDR2 are LGHNA and YSLEER. The V and J ends lost 0 bases and 6 bases, in that order; junction bases with no gene match: 4. The DNA for the CDR3 is TGCGCCAGCAGCCAAGATAGCGGGGAGGTCAATGAGCAGTTCTTC. It translates to CASSQDSGEVNEQFF.

The rearrangement joins TRBV20-1 to TRBJ2-2; D remains unclear. The V gene lost 1 base and the J gene lost 3 bases, with 15 bases spanning the gap. This CDR3 comprises 16 residues. Germline CDR1 is DFQATT and CDR2 is SNEGSKA (reference sequence). This chain's CDR3 is CSARATTDGDTGELFF. As DNA, the CDR3 is TGCAGTGCTAGAGCTACGACCGATGGGGACACCGGGGAGCTGTTTTTT.

The chain uses TRBV2 and TRBJ2-5, with D possibly being TRBD2 (5 bases). V was clipped by 6 bases and J by 2 bases, with 13 bases between them. CDR1 is SNHLY, CDR2 FYNNEI, per germline. This CDR3 spans 14 amino acids. CDR3 sequence: CASSRGSRQETQYF. The CDR3 DNA is TGTGCCAGCAGCCGAGGGAGCAGACAAGAGACCCAGTACTTC.

CDR3 sequence (DNA): TGTGCCATCAGTGAGCCCCAGACAGGGTCCTACGAGCAGTACTTC. Translating gives CAISEPQTGSYEQYF. The chain has TRBV10-3 and TRBJ2-4; TRBD1 agrees at 7 bases. The DNA end favors TRBJ2-7, so the J call may be wrong. The CDR3 runs 15 residues. Germline V gene lookup returns CDR1 ENHRY and CDR2 SYGVKD.